The rows below give T cell receptor beta chains drawn from one sample of a study of OX40 agonist ivuxolimab in advanced cancers. Profiled with immunoSEQ multiplex PCR; TCRdb holds only in-frame clones, not every one. The sample gives approximately 64,000 clones, approximately 88% of which show up once; 2.8% is in the top ten. The sequencing here drew on CD4+ or CD8+ T cells sorted from blood, taken in a trial of the OX40 agonist ivuxolimab. The receptor set was obtained from an adult with an advanced solid tumor such as melanoma, head and neck, liver or kidney cancer. The CDR3 runs from the conserved cysteine through the conserved F or W. Only part of the rows carry a size: once, few, many, or a class if the clone is expanded.

few TRBJ1-4 TRBV4-2 15 CASSQDKGVNEKLFF
. TRBJ2-1 TRBV5-6 15 CASSTQVLTYNEQFF
. TRBJ1-2 TRBV11-2 13 CASSTRTGDGYTF
. TRBJ2-7 TRBV7-9 12 CASSLDESLRSF
. TRBJ2-7 TRBV7-8 15 CASSLGWDRRLEQYF
. TRBJ2-7 TRBV11-2 15 CASSWKREGQYEQYF
. TRBJ1-5 TRBV7-9 16 CASSPADRGTNQPQHF
. TRBJ2-5 TRBV11-3 14 CASSSRAAGETQYF
once TRBJ2-1 TRBV5-1 15 CASSLGGSAYNEQFF
. TRBJ2-5 TRBV5-1 13 CASSPLGLETQYF
. TRBJ2-5 TRBV7-6 13 CASSGGHQETQYF
. TRBJ2-1 TRBV7-8 14 CASGGLAGVSEQFF
. TRBJ2-1 TRBV11-2 14 CASSILAGVGEQFF
few TRBJ2-7 TRBV4-1 16 CASSQELAGPTREQYF